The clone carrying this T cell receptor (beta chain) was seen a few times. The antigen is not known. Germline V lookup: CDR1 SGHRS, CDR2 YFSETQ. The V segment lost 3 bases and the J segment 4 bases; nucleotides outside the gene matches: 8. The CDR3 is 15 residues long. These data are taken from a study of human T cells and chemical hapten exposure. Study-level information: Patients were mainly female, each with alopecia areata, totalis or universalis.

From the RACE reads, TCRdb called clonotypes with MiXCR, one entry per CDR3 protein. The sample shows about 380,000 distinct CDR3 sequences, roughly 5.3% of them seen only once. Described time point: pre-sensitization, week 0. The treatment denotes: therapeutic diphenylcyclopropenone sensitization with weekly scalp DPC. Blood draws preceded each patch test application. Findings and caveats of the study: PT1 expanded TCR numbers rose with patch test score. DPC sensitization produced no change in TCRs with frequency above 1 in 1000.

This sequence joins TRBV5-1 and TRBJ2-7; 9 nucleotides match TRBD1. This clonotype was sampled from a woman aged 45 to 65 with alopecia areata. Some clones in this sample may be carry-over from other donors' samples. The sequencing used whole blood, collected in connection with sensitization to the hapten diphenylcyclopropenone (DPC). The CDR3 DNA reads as TGCGCCAGCAGCTCGGGACAGGGTCTTTTTTACGAGCAGTACTTC. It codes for CASSSGQGLFYEQYF.